This T cell receptor beta chain comes out of a study of blood T cells in healthy people across ages. About the research overall: Template switching retrieved approximately one barcoded beta molecule for each two T cells.

A note on this clonotype: Its antigen is undetermined.

The CDR3 extends over 14 amino acids. Germline CDR1 and CDR2: DFQATT and SNEGSKA (reference sequence). Trimming stripped 5 bases from V and 11 bases from J, with 24 bases between. Findings and caveats of the study: Both higher diversity and more naive CD4+ cells marked long-lived donors when set against aged donors.

Primed by a sample-barcoded 5' primer and a J-beta primer mix, a second PCR proceeded for 7 to 11 cycles. The authors tagged each cDNA molecule using a template-switch adaptor with 12 random nucleotides. MiXCR, applied by TCRdb to the 5' RACE reads, yields one record per CDR3 protein. Of about 730,000 distinct CDR3 sequences in the sample, 40% to 45% were seen once. The specimen was blood. The receptor was isolated from a woman aged 60-75 years in good health. The chain uses TRBV20-1 and TRBJ2-5; D is perhaps TRBD2 (6 bases). CDR3 in amino acids: CSALLAGRENEQYF. CDR3 DNA sequence: TGCAGTGCTTTGCTGGCGGGGCGAGAGAATGAGCAGTACTTC.